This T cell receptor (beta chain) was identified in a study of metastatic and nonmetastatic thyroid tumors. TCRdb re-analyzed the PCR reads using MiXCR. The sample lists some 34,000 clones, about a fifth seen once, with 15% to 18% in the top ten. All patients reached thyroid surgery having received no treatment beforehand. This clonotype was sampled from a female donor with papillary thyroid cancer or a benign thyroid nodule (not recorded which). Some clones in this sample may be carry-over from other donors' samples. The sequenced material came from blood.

The CDR3 coding sequence is TGTGCCAGCAGTTTGGGACTACCGGTCTCTGGGGCCAACGTCCTGACTTTC. It yields the protein CASSLGLPVSGANVLTF. The chain employs TRBV12-3 or TRBV12-4 and TRBJ2-6, with 7 nucleotides matching TRBD2. Trimming cost V 3 bases and J 0 bases; bases outside gene matches: 5. This CDR3 is 17 amino acids long.